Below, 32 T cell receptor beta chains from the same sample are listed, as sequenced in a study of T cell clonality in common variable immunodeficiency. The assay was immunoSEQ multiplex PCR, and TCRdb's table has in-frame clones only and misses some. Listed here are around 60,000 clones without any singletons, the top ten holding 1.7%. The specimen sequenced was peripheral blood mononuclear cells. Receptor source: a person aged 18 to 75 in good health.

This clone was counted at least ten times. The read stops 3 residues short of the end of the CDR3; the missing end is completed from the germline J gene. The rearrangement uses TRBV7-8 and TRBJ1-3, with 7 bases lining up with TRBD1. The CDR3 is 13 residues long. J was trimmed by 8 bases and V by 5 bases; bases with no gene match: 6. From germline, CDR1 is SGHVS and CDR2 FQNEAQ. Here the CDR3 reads CASSNTGEHTIYF. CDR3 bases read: TGTGCCAGCAGCAATACAGGGGAGCACACC.

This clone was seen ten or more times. The CDR3 reads CAVSGTSGGRRRETQYF. The sequenced CDR3 bases are TGTGCCGTCTCCGGGACTAGCGGGGGAAGGCGCCGGGAGACC. The V gene is TRBV30, the J gene TRBJ2-5; 14 bases agree with TRBD2. Read data end 3 residues before the CDR3 end; the end is taken from the germline J gene. In germline, CDR1 is GTSNPN, CDR2 SVGIG (reference sequence). The J segment lost 5 bases and the V segment lost 8 bases, leaving 16 bases of the junction unmatched. The CDR3 covers 17 residues.

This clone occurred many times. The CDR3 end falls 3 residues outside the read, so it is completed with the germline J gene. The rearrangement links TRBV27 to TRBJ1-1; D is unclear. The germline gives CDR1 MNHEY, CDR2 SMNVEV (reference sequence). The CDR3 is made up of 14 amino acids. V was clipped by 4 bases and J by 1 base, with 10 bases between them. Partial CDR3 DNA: TGTGCCAGCAGTTCCCAGAACAGGAACACTGAA. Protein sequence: CASSSQNRNTE. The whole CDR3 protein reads CASSSQNRNTEAFF.

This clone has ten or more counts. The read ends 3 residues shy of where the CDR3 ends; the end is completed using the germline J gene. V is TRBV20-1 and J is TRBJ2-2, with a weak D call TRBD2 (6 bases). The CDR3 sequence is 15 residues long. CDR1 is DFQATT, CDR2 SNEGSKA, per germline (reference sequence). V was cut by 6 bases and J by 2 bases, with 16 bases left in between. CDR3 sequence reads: CSAPRYSGNTGELFF. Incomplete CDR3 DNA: TGCAGTGCCCCCCGATATAGCGGTAACACCGGGGAG.

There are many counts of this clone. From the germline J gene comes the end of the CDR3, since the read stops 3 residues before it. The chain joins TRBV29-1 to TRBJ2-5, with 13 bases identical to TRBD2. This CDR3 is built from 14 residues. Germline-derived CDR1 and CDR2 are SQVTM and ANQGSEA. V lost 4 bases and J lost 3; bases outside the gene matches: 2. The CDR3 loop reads CSVGTSGREETQYF. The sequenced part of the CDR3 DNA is TGCAGCGTTGGTACTAGCGGGAGGGAAGAGACC. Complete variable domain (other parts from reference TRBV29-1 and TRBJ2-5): SAVISQKPSRDICQRGTSLTIQCQVDSQVTMMFWYRQQPGQSLTLIATANQGSEATYESGFVIDKFPISRPNLTFSTLTVSNMSPEDSSIYLCSVGTSGREETQYFGPGTRLLVL.

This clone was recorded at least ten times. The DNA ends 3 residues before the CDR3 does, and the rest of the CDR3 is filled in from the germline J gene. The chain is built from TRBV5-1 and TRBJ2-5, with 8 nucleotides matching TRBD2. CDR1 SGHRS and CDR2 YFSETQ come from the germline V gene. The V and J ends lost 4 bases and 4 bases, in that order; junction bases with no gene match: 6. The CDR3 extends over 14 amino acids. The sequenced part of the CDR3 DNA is TGCGCCAGCAGCGACGGGGGGGGATCAGAGACC. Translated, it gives CASSDGGGSET. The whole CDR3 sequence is CASSDGGGSETQYF.

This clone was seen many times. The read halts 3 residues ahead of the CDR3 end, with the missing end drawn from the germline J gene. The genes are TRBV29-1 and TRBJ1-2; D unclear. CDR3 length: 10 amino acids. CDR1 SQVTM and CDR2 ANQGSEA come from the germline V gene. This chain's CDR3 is CSVEDQGYTF. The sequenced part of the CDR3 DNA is TGCAGCGTTGAAGATCAAGGC. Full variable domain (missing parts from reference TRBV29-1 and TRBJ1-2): SAVISQKPSRDICQRGTSLTIQCQVDSQVTMMFWYRQQPGQSLTLIATANQGSEATYESGFVIDKFPISRPNLTFSTLTVSNMSPEDSSIYLCSVEDQGYTFGSGTRLTVV.

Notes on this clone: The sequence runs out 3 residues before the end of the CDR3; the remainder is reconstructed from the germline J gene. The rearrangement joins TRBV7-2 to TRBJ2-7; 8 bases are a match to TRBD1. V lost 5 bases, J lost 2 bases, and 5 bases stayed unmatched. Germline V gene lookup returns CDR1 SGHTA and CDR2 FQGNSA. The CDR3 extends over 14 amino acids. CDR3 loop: CASSPGTGAYEQYF. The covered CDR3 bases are TGTGCCAGCAGCCCGGGGACAGGCGCCTACGAG.

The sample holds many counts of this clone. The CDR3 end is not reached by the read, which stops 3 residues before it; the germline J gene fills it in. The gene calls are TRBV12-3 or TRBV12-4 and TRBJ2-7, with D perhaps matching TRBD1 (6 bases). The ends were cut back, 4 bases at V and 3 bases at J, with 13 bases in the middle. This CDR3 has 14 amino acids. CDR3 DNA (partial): TGTGCCAGCAGTTCGCGGACAGATAGCTACGAG. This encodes CASSSRTDSYE. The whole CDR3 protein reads CASSSRTDSYEQYF.

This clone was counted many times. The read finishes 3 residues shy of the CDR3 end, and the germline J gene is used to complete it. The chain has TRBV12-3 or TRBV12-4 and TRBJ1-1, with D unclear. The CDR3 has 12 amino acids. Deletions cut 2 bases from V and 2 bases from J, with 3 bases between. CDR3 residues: CASSLRNTEAFF. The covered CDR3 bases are TGTGCCAGCAGTTTACGTAACACTGAA.

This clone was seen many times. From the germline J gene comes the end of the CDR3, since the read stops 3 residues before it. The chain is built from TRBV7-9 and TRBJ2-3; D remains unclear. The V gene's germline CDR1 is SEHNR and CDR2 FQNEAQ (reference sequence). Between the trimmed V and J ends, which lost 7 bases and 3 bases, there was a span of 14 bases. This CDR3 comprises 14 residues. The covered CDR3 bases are TGTGCCAGCACCGACCCCAGGTGGACAGATACG. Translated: CASTDPRWTDT. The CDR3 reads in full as CASTDPRWTDTQYF.

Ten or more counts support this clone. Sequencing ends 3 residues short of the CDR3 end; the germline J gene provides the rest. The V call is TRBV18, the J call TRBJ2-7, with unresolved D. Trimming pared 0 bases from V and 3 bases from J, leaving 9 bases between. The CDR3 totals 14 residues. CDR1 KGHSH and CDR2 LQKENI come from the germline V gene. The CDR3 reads CASSPPRPGYEQYF. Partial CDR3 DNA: TGTGCCAGCTCACCACCCCGGCCAGGCTACGAG.

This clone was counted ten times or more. The sequenced CDR3 bases are TGTGCCAGCAGTCCGGACAGGGGTACCTACGAG. As protein: CASSPDRGTYE. The full-length CDR3 reads as CASSPDRGTYEQYF. V and J are TRBV6-4 and TRBJ2-7; 9 nucleotides line up with TRBD1. The observed sequence ends 3 residues before the CDR3 terminus, with the missing tail filled in from the germline J gene. With V trimmed by 5 bases and J by 2 bases, 4 bases remained unmatched. Germline loops: CDR1 MRHNA, CDR2 SNTAGT. This CDR3 has 14 amino acids.

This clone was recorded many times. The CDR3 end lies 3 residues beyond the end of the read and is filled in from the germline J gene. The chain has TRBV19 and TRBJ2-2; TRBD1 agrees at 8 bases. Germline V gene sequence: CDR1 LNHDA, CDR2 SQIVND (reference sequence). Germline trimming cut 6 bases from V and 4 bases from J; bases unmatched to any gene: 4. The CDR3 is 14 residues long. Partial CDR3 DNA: TGTGCCAGTAGCCAAACAGGGGGCACCGGGGAG. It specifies CASSQTGGTGE. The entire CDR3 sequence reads CASSQTGGTGELFF.

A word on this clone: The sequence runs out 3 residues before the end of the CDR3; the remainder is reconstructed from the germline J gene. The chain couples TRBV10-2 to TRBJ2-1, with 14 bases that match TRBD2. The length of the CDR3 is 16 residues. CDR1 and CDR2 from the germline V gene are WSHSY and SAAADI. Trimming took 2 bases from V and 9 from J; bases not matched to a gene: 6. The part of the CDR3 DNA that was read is TGCGCCAGCAGTGAGATAGGACTAGCGGGAGGTGGTGAG. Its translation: CASSEIGLAGGGE. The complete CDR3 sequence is CASSEIGLAGGGEQFF.

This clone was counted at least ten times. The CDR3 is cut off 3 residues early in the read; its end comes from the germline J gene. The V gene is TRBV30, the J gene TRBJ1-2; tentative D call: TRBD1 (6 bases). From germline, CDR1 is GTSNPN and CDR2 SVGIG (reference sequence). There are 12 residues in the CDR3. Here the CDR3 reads CAWSSGAGGYTF. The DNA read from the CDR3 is TGTGCCTGGAGTTCAGGGGCTGGGGGC.

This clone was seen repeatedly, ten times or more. CDR3 sequence reads: CASSFSGAGDEQFF. The sequenced CDR3 bases are TGTGCCAGCAGCTTTTCAGGGGCTGGGGATGAG. The chain links TRBV5-5 to TRBJ2-1; possibly TRBD1 for D (6 bases). From the germline J gene comes the end of the CDR3, since the read stops 3 residues before it. The germline CDR1 and CDR2 sequences are SGHKS and YYEKEE (reference sequence). The CDR3 length is 14 residues. Trimming took 2 bases from V and 8 from J, leaving 14 bases between them.

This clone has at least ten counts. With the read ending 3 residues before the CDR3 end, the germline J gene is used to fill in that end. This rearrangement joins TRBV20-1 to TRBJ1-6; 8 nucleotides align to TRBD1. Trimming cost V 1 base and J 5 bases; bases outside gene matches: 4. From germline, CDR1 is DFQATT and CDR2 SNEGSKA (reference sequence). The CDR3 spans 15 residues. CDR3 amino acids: CSARVRTGNNSPLHF. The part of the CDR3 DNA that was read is TGCAGTGCTAGAGTAAGGACAGGGAATAATTCACCC.

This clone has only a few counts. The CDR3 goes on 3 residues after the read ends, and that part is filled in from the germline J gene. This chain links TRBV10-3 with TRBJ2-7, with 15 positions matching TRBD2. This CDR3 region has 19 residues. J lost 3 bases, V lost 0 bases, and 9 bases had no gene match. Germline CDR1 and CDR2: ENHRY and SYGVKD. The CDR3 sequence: CAISESVLRTSGRDYEQYF. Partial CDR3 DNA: TGTGCCATCAGTGAGTCAGTTTTGAGGACTAGCGGGAGGGACTACGAG.

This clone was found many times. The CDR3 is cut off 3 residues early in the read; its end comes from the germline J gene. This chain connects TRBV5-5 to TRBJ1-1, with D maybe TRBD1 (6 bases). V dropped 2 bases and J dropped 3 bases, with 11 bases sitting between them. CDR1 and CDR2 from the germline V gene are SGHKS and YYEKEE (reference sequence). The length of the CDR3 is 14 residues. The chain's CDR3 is CASSFLQGDTEAFF. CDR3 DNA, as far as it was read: TGTGCCAGCAGCTTCTTACAGGGCGACACTGAA. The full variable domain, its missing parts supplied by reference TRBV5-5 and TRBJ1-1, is DAGVTQSPTHLIKTRGQQVTLRCSPISGHKSVSWYQQVLGQGPQFIFQYYEKEERGRGNFPDRFSARQFPNYSSELNVNALLLGDSALYLCASSFLQGDTEAFFGQGTRLTVV.

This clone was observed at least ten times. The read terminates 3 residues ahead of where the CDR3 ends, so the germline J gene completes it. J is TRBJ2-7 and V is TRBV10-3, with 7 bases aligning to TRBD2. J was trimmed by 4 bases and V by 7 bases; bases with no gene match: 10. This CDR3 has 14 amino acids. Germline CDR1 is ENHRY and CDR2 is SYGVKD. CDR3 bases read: TGTGCCATCAAGGAGGCGGGAGTAGGTTACGAG. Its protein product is CAIKEAGVGYE. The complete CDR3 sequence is CAIKEAGVGYEQYF.

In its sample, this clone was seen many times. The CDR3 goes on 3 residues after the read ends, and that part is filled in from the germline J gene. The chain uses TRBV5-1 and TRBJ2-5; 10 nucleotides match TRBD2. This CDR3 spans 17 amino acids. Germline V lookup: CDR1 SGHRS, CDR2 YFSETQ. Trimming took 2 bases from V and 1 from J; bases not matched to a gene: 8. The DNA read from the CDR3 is TGCGCCAGCAGCTTAGGGCTAGCGGGAGTCGGCCAAGAGACC. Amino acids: CASSLGLAGVGQET. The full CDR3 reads CASSLGLAGVGQETQYF.

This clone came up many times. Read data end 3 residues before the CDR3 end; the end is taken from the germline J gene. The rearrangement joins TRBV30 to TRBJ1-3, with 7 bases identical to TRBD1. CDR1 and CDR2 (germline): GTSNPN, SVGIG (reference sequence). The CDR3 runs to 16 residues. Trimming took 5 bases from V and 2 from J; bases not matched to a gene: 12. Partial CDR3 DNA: TGTGCCTGGGCCTTGACGACAGGGCGGCCTGGAAACACC. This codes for CAWALTTGRPGNT. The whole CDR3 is CAWALTTGRPGNTIYF.

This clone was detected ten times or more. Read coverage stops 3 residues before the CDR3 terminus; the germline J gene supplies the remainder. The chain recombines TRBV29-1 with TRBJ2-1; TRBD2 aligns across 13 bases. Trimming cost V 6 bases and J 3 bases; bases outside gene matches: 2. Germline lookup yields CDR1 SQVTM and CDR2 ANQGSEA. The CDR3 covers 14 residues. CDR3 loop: CSVGTSGIYNEQFF. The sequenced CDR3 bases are TGCAGCGTCGGGACTAGCGGGATCTACAATGAG.

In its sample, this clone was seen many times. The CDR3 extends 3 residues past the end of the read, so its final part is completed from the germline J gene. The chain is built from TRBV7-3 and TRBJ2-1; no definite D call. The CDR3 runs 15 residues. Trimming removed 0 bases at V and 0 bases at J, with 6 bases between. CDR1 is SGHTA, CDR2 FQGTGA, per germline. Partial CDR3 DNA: TGTGCCAGCAGCTTAACGGCCAGCTCCTACAATGAG. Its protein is CASSLTASSYNE. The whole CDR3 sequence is CASSLTASSYNEQFF.

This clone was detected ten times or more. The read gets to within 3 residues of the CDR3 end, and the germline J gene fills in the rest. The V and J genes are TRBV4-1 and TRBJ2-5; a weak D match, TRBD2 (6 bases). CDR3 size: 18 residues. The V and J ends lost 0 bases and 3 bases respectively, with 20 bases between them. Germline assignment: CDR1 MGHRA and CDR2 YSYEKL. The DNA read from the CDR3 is TGCGCCAGCAGCCAAGATCAATGGGCGGGGAATTATAAAGAGACC. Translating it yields CASSQDQWAGNYKET. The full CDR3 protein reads CASSQDQWAGNYKETQYF.

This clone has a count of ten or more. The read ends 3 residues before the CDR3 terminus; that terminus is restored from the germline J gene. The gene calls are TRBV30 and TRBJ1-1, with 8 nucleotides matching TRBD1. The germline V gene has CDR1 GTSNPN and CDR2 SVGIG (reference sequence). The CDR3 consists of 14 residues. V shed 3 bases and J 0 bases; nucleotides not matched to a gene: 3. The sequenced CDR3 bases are TGTGCCTGGAGGAACAGGGGGTTGAACACTGAA. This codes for CAWRNRGLNTE. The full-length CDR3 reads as CAWRNRGLNTEAFF.

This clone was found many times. Partial CDR3 DNA: TGTGCCATCAGTACCGGGAACACTGAA. This gives the protein CAISTGNTE. The full CDR3 is CAISTGNTEAFF. The chain links TRBV10-3 to TRBJ1-1; the D is unclear. The missing CDR3 end, 3 residues past where the read stops, is filled in from the germline J gene. CDR3 length equals 12 residues. V lost 5 bases and J 1 base, leaving 5 bases between the germline ends. Germline V lookup: CDR1 ENHRY, CDR2 SYGVKD.

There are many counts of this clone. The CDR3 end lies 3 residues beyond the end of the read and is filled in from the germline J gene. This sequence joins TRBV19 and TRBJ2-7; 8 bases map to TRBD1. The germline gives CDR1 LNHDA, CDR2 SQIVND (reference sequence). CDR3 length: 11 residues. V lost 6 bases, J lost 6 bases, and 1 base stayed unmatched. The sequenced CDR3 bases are TGTGCCAGTAGCACAGGGGGCGAG. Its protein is CASSTGGE. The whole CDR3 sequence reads CASSTGGEQYF.

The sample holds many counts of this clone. CDR3 loop: CASSRSGLLEQYF. The CDR3 DNA, read in part, is TGTGCCAGCAGTCGTAGTGGTCTGCTCGAG. The rearrangement links TRBV2 to TRBJ2-7, with D hard to call. The missing CDR3 end, 3 residues past where the read stops, is filled in from the germline J gene. Per germline, CDR1 SNHLY and CDR2 FYNNEI. The V end lost 5 bases, the J end lost 6 bases, and 14 bases lay between the germline ends. The CDR3 totals 13 residues.

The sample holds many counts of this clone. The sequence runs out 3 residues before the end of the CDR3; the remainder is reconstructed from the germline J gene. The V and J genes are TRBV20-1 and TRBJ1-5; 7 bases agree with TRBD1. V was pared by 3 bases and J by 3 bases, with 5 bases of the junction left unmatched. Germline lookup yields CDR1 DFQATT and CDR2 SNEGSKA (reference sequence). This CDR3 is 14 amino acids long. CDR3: CSARGTVSNQPQHF. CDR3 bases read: TGCAGTGCTAGGGGGACAGTCTCCAATCAGCCC.

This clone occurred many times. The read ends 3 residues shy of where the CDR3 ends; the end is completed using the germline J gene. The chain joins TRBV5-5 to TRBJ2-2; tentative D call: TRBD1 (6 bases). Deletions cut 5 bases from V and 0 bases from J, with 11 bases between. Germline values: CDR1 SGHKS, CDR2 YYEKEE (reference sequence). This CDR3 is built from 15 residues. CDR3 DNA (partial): TGTGCCAGCAGTTTGTGGACAGCGAACACCGGGGAG. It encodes CASSLWTANTGE. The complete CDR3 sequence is CASSLWTANTGELFF.